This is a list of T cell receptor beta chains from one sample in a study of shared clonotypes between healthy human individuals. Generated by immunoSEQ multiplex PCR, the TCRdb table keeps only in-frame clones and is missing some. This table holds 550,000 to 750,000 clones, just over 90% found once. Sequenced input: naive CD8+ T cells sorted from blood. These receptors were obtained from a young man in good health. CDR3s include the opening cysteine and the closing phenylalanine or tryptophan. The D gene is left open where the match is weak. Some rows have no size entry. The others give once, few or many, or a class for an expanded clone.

CDR3: CASAVKGQGYEQYF
DNA: TGTGCCAGCGCGGTCAAGGGACAGGGGTACGAGCAGTACTTC
J: TRBJ2-7
size: .
V: TRBV21-1
D: .

CDR3: CASSALKTVRNGNEQFF
DNA: TGTGCCAGCAGCGCCTTAAAGACGGTTCGTAACGGGAATGAGCAGTTCTTC
J: TRBJ2-1
size: .
V: TRBV9
D: .

CDR3: CASSRTPDTEAFF
DNA: TGTGCCAGCAGTCGGACACCTGACACTGAAGCTTTCTTT
J: TRBJ1-1
size: .
V: TRBV25-1
D: .

CDR3: CASSFGREKLFF
DNA: TGTGCCAGCAGTTTCGGCCGTGAAAAACTGTTTTTT
J: TRBJ1-4
size: few
V: TRBV28
D: .

CDR3: CASSRGASQPQHF
DNA: TGTGCCAGCAGCCGCGGTGCCAGCCAGCCCCAGCATTTT
J: TRBJ1-5
size: .
V: TRBV7-9
D: .

CDR3: CASSIIGTGGLYNEQFF
DNA: TGTGCCAGTAGTATCATAGGGACAGGGGGCCTTTACAATGAGCAGTTCTTC
J: TRBJ2-1
size: .
V: TRBV19
D: TRBD1

CDR3: CASSSRQGYEQYF
DNA: TGTGCCAGCAGCTCCCGACAGGGCTACGAGCAGTACTTC
J: TRBJ2-7
size: .
V: TRBV13
D: TRBD1

CDR3: CASKGHHSTDTQYF
DNA: TGTGCCAGCAAGGGGCACCATAGCACAGATACGCAGTATTTT
J: TRBJ2-3
size: .
V: TRBV28
D: .

CDR3: CASSGTGGDEQFF
DNA: TGTGCCAGCAGCGGGACAGGGGGCGATGAGCAGTTCTTC
J: TRBJ2-1
size: .
V: TRBV7-9
D: TRBD1

CDR3: CASSLVTSARGYLRETQYF
DNA: TGTGCCAGCAGCTTAGTTACCTCTGCGAGGGGTTACTTAAGAGAGACCCAGTACTTC
J: TRBJ2-5
size: once
V: TRBV7-9
D: .

CDR3: CASSVDPATERESGPSYEQYF
DNA: TGTGCCAGCAGCGTAGACCCTGCGACAGAGCGGGAGAGTGGCCCTTCCTACGAGCAGTACTTC
J: TRBJ2-7
size: .
V: TRBV9
D: TRBD2

CDR3: CASRSNRDKSSYEQYF
DNA: TGTGCCAGCCGCTCCAACCGGGACAAGAGCTCCTACGAGCAGTACTTC
J: TRBJ2-7
size: once
V: TRBV5-6
D: .

CDR3: CASSPASGSYNEQFF
DNA: TGTGCCAGCAGCCCTGCTAGCGGCTCCTACAATGAGCAGTTCTTC
J: TRBJ2-1
size: .
V: TRBV5-4
D: TRBD2

CDR3: CASSFRFAPGAGVLAEQYF
DNA: TGTGCCAGCAGTTTCCGGTTCGCCCCGGGGGCGGGAGTCCTTGCCGAGCAGTACTTC
J: TRBJ2-7
size: .
V: TRBV27
D: .

CDR3: CASSAQGLQPQHF
DNA: TGTGCCAGCAGTGCCCAGGGGCTTCAGCCCCAGCATTTT
J: TRBJ1-5
size: .
V: TRBV2
D: .

CDR3: CASSVAGGAYEQYF
DNA: TGTGCCAGCAGCGTGGCGGGGGGCGCCTACGAGCAGTACTTC
J: TRBJ2-7
size: .
V: TRBV7-9
D: TRBD2

CDR3: CASSPRTGPSSYNEQFF
DNA: TGCGCCAGCAGCCCCCGGACAGGGCCCAGCTCCTACAATGAGCAGTTCTTC
J: TRBJ2-1
size: .
V: TRBV4-1
D: TRBD1

CDR3: CASSEITYNEQFF
DNA: TGTGCCAGCAGTGAGATTACTTACAATGAGCAGTTCTTC
J: TRBJ2-1
size: few
V: TRBV2
D: .

CDR3: CASSLLLDSNNEQFF
DNA: TGTGCCAGCAGTTTACTACTGGATAGTAACAATGAGCAGTTCTTC
J: TRBJ2-1
size: .
V: TRBV27
D: .

CDR3: CASSEWVGGGADTQYF
DNA: TGTGCCAGCAGTGAATGGGTGGGAGGGGGCGCAGATACGCAGTATTTT
J: TRBJ2-3
size: once
V: TRBV6-1
D: .

CDR3: CASSVGGSSEKLFF
DNA: TGTGCCAGCAGCGTGGGGGGGAGTTCGGAAAAACTGTTTTTT
J: TRBJ1-4
size: .
V: TRBV7-9
D: .

CDR3: CASSARDAGELFF
DNA: TGTGCCAGCAGCGCCCGGGACGCCGGGGAGCTGTTTTTT
J: TRBJ2-2
size: .
V: TRBV7-9
D: .

CDR3: CASTPGAPYEQYF
DNA: TGTGCCAGCACCCCAGGAGCCCCCTACGAGCAGTACTTC
J: TRBJ2-7
size: .
V: TRBV14
D: .

CDR3: CASSPTGSQETQYF
DNA: TGTGCCAGCAGTCCGACAGGCTCCCAAGAGACCCAGTACTTC
J: TRBJ2-5
size: .
V: TRBV28
D: .

CDR3: CASRMGGTGMNTEAFF
DNA: TGTGCCAGCAGGATGGGGGGGACAGGGATGAACACTGAAGCTTTCTTT
J: TRBJ1-1
size: .
V: TRBV5-6
D: TRBD1

CDR3: CASSDPGQSNTEAFF
DNA: TGTGCCAGCAGCGACCCGGGACAGTCGAACACTGAAGCTTTCTTT
J: TRBJ1-1
size: .
V: TRBV9
D: TRBD1

CDR3: CASRRQGVDDTQYF
DNA: TGTGCCAGTAGGAGACAGGGGGTTGATGATACGCAGTATTTT
J: TRBJ2-3
size: .
V: TRBV19
D: TRBD1

CDR3: CASSYGASGRSDTQYF
DNA: TGCGCCAGCAGCTACGGGGCTAGCGGGAGGTCAGATACGCAGTATTTT
J: TRBJ2-3
size: .
V: TRBV4-1
D: TRBD2

CDR3: CASSTGLAGEGVQETQYF
DNA: TGTGCCAGCAGCACGGGACTAGCGGGAGAGGGAGTCCAAGAGACCCAGTACTTC
J: TRBJ2-5
size: .
V: TRBV9
D: TRBD2

CDR3: CASSRGATEAFF
DNA: TGTGCCAGCAGCAGAGGGGCCACTGAAGCTTTCTTT
J: TRBJ1-1
size: few
V: TRBV7-9
D: .

CDR3: CASSARDRPYEQYF
DNA: TGTGCCAGCAGCGCTCGGGACCGTCCCTACGAGCAGTACTTC
J: TRBJ2-7
size: once
V: TRBV11-3
D: .

CDR3: CASSPGLAGEGDTQYF
DNA: TGTGCCAGCAGCCCGGGGCTAGCGGGAGAAGGGGATACGCAGTATTTT
J: TRBJ2-3
size: .
V: TRBV11-2
D: TRBD2

CDR3: CASSPRLGGQETQYF
DNA: TGTGCCAGCTCACCAAGACTAGGGGGGCAAGAGACCCAGTACTTC
J: TRBJ2-5
size: .
V: TRBV18
D: .

CDR3: CASSEWEREQYF
DNA: TGCGCCAGCAGTGAGTGGGAGCGGGAGCAGTACTTC
J: TRBJ2-7
size: .
V: TRBV10-2
D: .

CDR3: CASSSREVGYNEQFF
DNA: TGTGCCAGCAGCAGCCGGGAGGTGGGGTACAATGAGCAGTTCTTC
J: TRBJ2-1
size: .
V: TRBV7-9
D: TRBD2

CDR3: CASSLSQNTEAFF
DNA: TGTGCCAGCAGCTTATCACAGAACACTGAAGCTTTCTTT
J: TRBJ1-1
size: .
V: TRBV7-9
D: .

CDR3: CASSLEGGPNQPQHF
DNA: TGCGCCAGCAGCTTGGAAGGGGGCCCCAATCAGCCCCAGCATTTT
J: TRBJ1-5
size: .
V: TRBV5-1
D: TRBD1

CDR3: CASSSTKLGSNQPQHF
DNA: TGTGCCAGCAGTTCCACAAAATTGGGTAGCAATCAGCCCCAGCATTTT
J: TRBJ1-5
size: .
V: TRBV27
D: .

CDR3: CASKSGTVTEAFF
DNA: TGTGCCAGCAAATCCGGGACAGTCACTGAAGCTTTCTTT
J: TRBJ1-1
size: .
V: TRBV27
D: TRBD1

CDR3: CASSLPLDSPTNEKLFF
DNA: TGTGCCAGCAGTCTTCCTTTAGACAGTCCAACTAATGAAAAACTGTTTTTT
J: TRBJ1-4
size: .
V: TRBV28
D: .